These 25 T cell receptor beta chains came from one sample sequenced in a study of blood T cell repertoires in COVID-19. Sequenced by immunoSEQ multiplex PCR; TCRdb stores in-frame clones only, minus some. Among 200,000 to 250,000 clones, 85% were seen once, and the ten largest hold about 9.3%. The sequencing sample was made of PBMCs or T cells enriched from blood (not recorded which). The receptors come from a woman aged 45-65 years with acute COVID-19.

This rearrangement joins TRBV9 to TRBJ2-2; 7 bases line up with TRBD1. This CDR3 comprises 14 residues. The ends lost 5 bases at V and 7 bases at J; junction bases unmatched: 8. CDR1 and CDR2 (germline): SGDLS, YYNGEE. CDR3 loop: CASSYTRDSGELFF. DNA for the CDR3: TGTGCCAGCAGTTACACCCGGGACAGCGGGGAGCTGTTTTTT.

The V gene is TRBV5-1, the J gene TRBJ1-4; TRBD1 aligns across 9 bases. Germline V gives CDR1 SGHRS, CDR2 YFSETQ. The CDR3 extends over 16 amino acids. Trimming cost V 3 bases and J 6 bases; bases outside gene matches: 9. The CDR3 reads CASSSSPTGGDEKLFF. CDR3 nucleotide sequence: TGCGCCAGCAGCTCATCCCCGACAGGGGGGGATGAAAAACTGTTTTTT.

The chain combines TRBV18 with TRBJ1-3; D not resolved. The CDR3 has 15 residues. Trimming shortened V by 3 bases and J by 0 bases, and 9 bases separated the two germline ends. CDR1 and CDR2 (germline): KGHSH, LQKENI. CDR3 nucleotide sequence: TGTGCCAGCTCACCGGTGGGCCCCTCTGGAAACACCATATATTTT. This translates into CASSPVGPSGNTIYF.

In this sample, this clone turned up a few times. This chain uses TRBV6-5 with TRBJ1-1; tentatively, D is TRBD1 (5 bases). Germline V gene sequence: CDR1 MNHEY, CDR2 SVGAGI. CDR3 length equals 14 residues. Trimming left V 6 bases short and J 5 bases short, with 16 bases between. The CDR3 sequence: CASSHGGWKTEAFF. The DNA of the CDR3 is TGTGCCAGCAGCCATGGGGGGTGGAAAACTGAAGCTTTCTTT.

This chain links TRBV29-1 with TRBJ2-7, with a weak D call TRBD1 (5 bases). Trimming stripped 5 bases from V and 1 base from J, with 9 bases between. The CDR3 loop spans 12 amino acids. Germline V gene data show CDR1 as SQVTM and CDR2 as ANQGSEA. The CDR3 here is CSVKDTSYEQYF. CDR3 in DNA: TGCAGCGTTAAGGACACTTCCTACGAGCAGTACTTC.

The J gene is TRBJ1-1, the V gene TRBV9; D not certain. The germline V gene has CDR1 SGDLS and CDR2 YYNGEE. The CDR3 has 15 residues. V was trimmed by 3 bases and J by 3 bases, leaving 15 bases between them. CDR3 protein: CASSGGGRRDTEAFF. In nucleotides, the CDR3 is TGTGCCAGCAGCGGCGGAGGGCGTCGGGACACTGAAGCTTTCTTT.

The chain links TRBV7-9 to TRBJ1-5; D possibly corresponds to TRBD1 (5 bases). The V end was cut by 5 bases, the J end by 2 bases, with 16 bases between. Germline-derived CDR1 and CDR2 are SEHNR and FQNEAQ (reference sequence). CDR3 size: 16 residues. DNA for the CDR3: TGTGCCAGCAGCCCCCCAGGGAATCTTGGCAATCAGCCCCAGCATTTT. Translating gives CASSPPGNLGNQPQHF.

The chain recombines TRBV15 with TRBJ2-7; D perhaps matches TRBD1 (5 bases). This CDR3 spans 15 amino acids. Germline loops: CDR1 LNHNV, CDR2 YYDKDF (reference sequence). Trimming removed 0 bases from V and 5 bases from J, with 14 bases in between. The CDR3 nucleotides are TGTGCCACCAGCAGAGAAGCAGGGTTGAACCACGAGCAGTACTTC. It codes for CATSREAGLNHEQYF.

The chain is built from TRBV5-4 and TRBJ2-5; 10 bases match TRBD1. The CDR3 is 16 residues long. The germline V gene has CDR1 SGHNT and CDR2 YYREEE (reference sequence). V lost 0 bases, J lost 2 bases, and 4 bases stayed unmatched. CDR3 sequence reads: CASSLGTGGLQETQYF. The CDR3 coding sequence is TGTGCCAGCAGCTTGGGGACAGGGGGTTTGCAAGAGACCCAGTACTTC.

On this clone itself: The junction and the germline gene differ at one end; a read error may be behind it. The chain links TRBV7-9 to TRBJ1-1; TRBD1 matches 7 bases. This CDR3 contains 15 residues. Germline V gene lookup returns CDR1 SEHNR and CDR2 FQNEAQ (reference sequence). CDR3 in DNA: TGTGCCAGCAGATTAGCCAACAGGGGAAGAACTGAAGCTTTCTTT. As protein: CASRLANRGRTEAFF.

The V call is TRBV6-5, the J call TRBJ2-1, with D possibly matching TRBD2 (5 bases). Trimming removed 0 bases from V and 0 bases from J, with 9 bases in between. Germline V gene data show CDR1 as MNHEY and CDR2 as SVGAGI. The CDR3 has 16 residues. The CDR3 bases are TGTGCCAGCAGTTACTCCGAACTAGTCTCCTACAATGAGCAGTTCTTC. Translated, it gives CASSYSELVSYNEQFF.

This clone occurred a few times. The chain's CDR3 is CASSVGPESGLHTGELFF. The DNA for the CDR3 is TGTGCCAGCAGCGTAGGCCCGGAGAGCGGGCTTCACACCGGGGAGCTGTTTTTT. This chain links TRBV9 with TRBJ2-2; possible D gene TRBD2, 6 bases. The CDR3 length is 18 residues. The V and J ends lost 0 bases and 3 bases respectively, with 18 bases between them. Germline loops: CDR1 SGDLS, CDR2 YYNGEE.

This sequence joins TRBV11-2 and TRBJ1-2; a weak D match, TRBD1 (5 bases). Germline CDR1 is SGHAT and CDR2 is FQNNGV. This CDR3 comprises 14 residues. Trimming left V 0 bases short and J 4 bases short, with 9 bases between. CDR3 sequence: CASSLDSGGYGYTF. The DNA for the CDR3 is TGTGCCAGCAGCTTAGATAGCGGGGGCTATGGCTACACCTTC.

V and J are TRBV4-1 and TRBJ1-1; no clear D. Germline V gene lookup returns CDR1 MGHRA and CDR2 YSYEKL. CDR3 length: 16 amino acids. Deletions cut 4 bases from V and 7 bases from J, with 22 bases between. Written as DNA, the CDR3 is TGCGCCAGCAGCCCAGCGGGGATCGACCGACGCGGTGAAGCTTTCTTT. Protein: CASSPAGIDRRGEAFF.

The rearrangement joins TRBV9 to TRBJ1-2; 9 bases are a match to TRBD1. The CDR3 is 15 amino acids. V shed 3 bases, J shed 5 bases, and the junction held 8 bases outside the gene matches. Germline CDR1 is SGDLS and CDR2 is YYNGEE. The CDR3 spells CASSGSGQGGYGYTF. CDR3 coding DNA: TGTGCCAGCAGCGGGTCGGGACAGGGAGGATATGGCTACACCTTC.

This chain uses TRBV30 with TRBJ1-1; D not certain. This CDR3 region has 11 residues. Deletions cut 1 base from V and 10 bases from J, with 10 bases between. Per the germline V gene, CDR1 is GTSNPN and CDR2 is SVGIG (reference sequence). The DNA of the CDR3 is TGTGCCTGGAGTGGAAGCGGGAGAGCTTTCTTT. It yields the protein CAWSGSGRAFF.

This clone was detected once. The chain joins TRBV2 to TRBJ1-2, with D unclear. The CDR3 runs 12 residues. The germline CDR1 and CDR2 sequences are SNHLY and FYNNEI. The V end was cut by 7 bases, the J end by 4 bases, with 10 bases between. CDR3 coding DNA: TGTGCCAGCAACTCCCCTTCCTATGGCTACACCTTC. This gives the protein CASNSPSYGYTF.

V usage is TRBV9 and J usage is TRBJ1-1, with D maybe TRBD1 (6 bases). This CDR3 contains 15 residues. Between the trimmed V and J ends, which lost 4 bases and 1 base, there was a span of 14 bases. CDR1 and CDR2 from the germline V gene are SGDLS and YYNGEE. The CDR3: CASSPWDTKNTEAFF. Here the CDR3 DNA reads TGTGCCAGCAGCCCATGGGACACCAAGAACACTGAAGCTTTCTTT. The variable domain in full, with the rest retrieved from reference TRBV9 and TRBJ1-1, is DSGVTQTPKHLITATGQRVTLRCSPRSGDLSVYWYQQSLDQGLQFLIQYYNGEERAKGNILERFSAQQFPDLHSELNLSSLELGDSALYFCASSPWDTKNTEAFFGQGTRLTVV.

This chain links TRBV7-2 with TRBJ2-2; 8 positions agree with TRBD1. This CDR3 spans 17 amino acids. Germline V gives CDR1 SGHTA, CDR2 FQGNSA. With 6 bases clipped from V and 1 base from J, the junction kept 10 bases outside the gene matches. The CDR3 DNA sequence: TGTGCCAGCAGGGCCATTTCCGGGACAGGGAACACCGGGGAGCTGTTTTTT. It translates to CASRAISGTGNTGELFF.

The chain uses TRBV25-1 and TRBJ1-2, with 11 bases fitting TRBD1. After removal of 6 bases from V and 6 bases from J, the junction contained 12 bases not matched to a gene. The CDR3 consists of 16 residues. Germline V CDR1 and CDR2: MGHDK, SYGVNS. The CDR3 spells CASRATGTGGIDGYTF. The CDR3 coding sequence is TGTGCCAGCAGGGCTACCGGGACAGGGGGAATTGATGGCTACACCTTC.

The J gene is TRBJ2-1, the V gene TRBV19; 15 bases map to TRBD2. The CDR3 extends over 15 amino acids. Germline V gene lookup returns CDR1 LNHDA and CDR2 SQIVND (reference sequence). V was clipped by 5 bases and J by 9 bases; unmatched bases: 5. CDR3 in DNA: TGTGCCAGTAGTGGACTAGCGGGGGGGCCGAGTGAGCAGTTCTTC. It codes for CASSGLAGGPSEQFF.

The V call is TRBV9, the J call TRBJ2-2, with 7 positions matching TRBD1. Trimming cost V 4 bases and J 1 base; bases outside gene matches: 7. Looked up from germline, CDR1 is SGDLS and CDR2 is YYNGEE. CDR3 length equals 16 residues. The CDR3 sequence: CASSPGTERNTGELFF. The CDR3 bases are TGTGCCAGCAGCCCCGGGACAGAACGGAACACCGGGGAGCTGTTTTTT.

The chain joins TRBV6-5 to TRBJ1-2; the D is unclear. V was trimmed by 0 bases and J by 0 bases, leaving 11 bases between them. The germline gives CDR1 MNHEY, CDR2 SVGAGI. The CDR3 has 16 amino acids. CDR3 in DNA: TGTGCCAGCAGTTACTCGGATCAGCGAGCTAACTATGGCTACACCTTC. This gives the protein CASSYSDQRANYGYTF.

V is TRBV7-6 and J is TRBJ1-5; 8 bases agree with TRBD1. The CDR3 is 14 amino acids. From germline, CDR1 is SGHVS and CDR2 FNYEAQ. The ends lost 3 bases at V and 2 bases at J; junction bases unmatched: 0. CDR3: CASSLGQGNQPQHF. Here the CDR3 DNA reads TGTGCCAGCAGCTTGGGACAGGGCAATCAGCCCCAGCATTTT.

The J gene is TRBJ1-6, the V gene TRBV30; 9 nucleotides align to TRBD1. V lost 5 bases to trimming and J lost 7 bases; unmatched junction nucleotides: 9. The CDR3 is 15 residues long. CDR1 is GTSNPN and CDR2 is SVGIG in the germline V gene (reference sequence). The CDR3 here is CAWVTGQGRNSPLHF. DNA for the CDR3: TGTGCCTGGGTAACAGGACAGGGGCGCAATTCACCCCTCCACTTT.